The T cell receptor beta chain under discussion was sequenced for a study of T cell responses to AZD1222 COVID-19 vaccine. Broader study findings: Baseline testing showed seropositivity in only a handful of AZD1222 recipients. Nearly half of spike-specific TCRs reportedly target unmutated variant regions.

To note about this clone: Its antigen is still unknown.

Trimming cost V 4 bases and J 10 bases, with 5 bases left between them. The CDR3 has 11 residues. Germline CDR1 is SGHTA and CDR2 is FQGTGA. Libraries were prepared by immunoSEQ multiplex PCR; TCRdb keeps only in-frame clonotypes and omits some of them. The profile covers 150,000 to 200,000 clones, with 88% appearing a single time and 11% taken by the ten largest. Sequences were derived from peripheral blood, sampled 28 days after the second AZD1222 dose. This chain uses TRBV7-3 with TRBJ1-6, with TRBD1 as a possible D gene (5 bases). The sequence was collected from an adult who received the AZD1222 COVID-19 vaccine. DNA of the CDR3: TGTGCCAGCAGCTGGGGGTCACCCCTCCACTTT. Translation: CASSWGSPLHF.